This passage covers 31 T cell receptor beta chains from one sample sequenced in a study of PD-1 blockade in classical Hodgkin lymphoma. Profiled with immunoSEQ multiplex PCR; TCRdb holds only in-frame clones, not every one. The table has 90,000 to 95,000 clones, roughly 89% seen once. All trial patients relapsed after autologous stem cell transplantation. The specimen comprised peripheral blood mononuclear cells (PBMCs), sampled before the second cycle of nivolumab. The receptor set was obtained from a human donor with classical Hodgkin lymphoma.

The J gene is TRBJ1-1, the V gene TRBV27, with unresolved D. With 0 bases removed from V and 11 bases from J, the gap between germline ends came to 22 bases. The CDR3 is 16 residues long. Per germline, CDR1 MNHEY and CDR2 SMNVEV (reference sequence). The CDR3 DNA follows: TGTGCCAGCAGTTTATCTAATCCCTATCCCTTAAGACTGGCTTTCTTT. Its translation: CASSLSNPYPLRLAFF.

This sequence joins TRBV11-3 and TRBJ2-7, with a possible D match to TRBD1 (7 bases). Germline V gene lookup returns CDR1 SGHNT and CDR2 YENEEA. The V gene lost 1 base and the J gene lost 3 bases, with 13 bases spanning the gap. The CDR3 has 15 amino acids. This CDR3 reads CASSLGGTAGYEQYF. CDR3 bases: TGTGCCAGCAGCTTAGGCGGGACAGCGGGCTACGAGCAGTACTTC.

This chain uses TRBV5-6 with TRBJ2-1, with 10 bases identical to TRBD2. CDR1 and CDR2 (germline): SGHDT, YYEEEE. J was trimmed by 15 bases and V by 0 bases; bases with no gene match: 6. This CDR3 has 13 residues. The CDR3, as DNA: TGTGCCAGCAGCTTGGGCCTAGCGGGAGTTTTGTTCTTC. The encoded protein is CASSLGLAGVLFF.

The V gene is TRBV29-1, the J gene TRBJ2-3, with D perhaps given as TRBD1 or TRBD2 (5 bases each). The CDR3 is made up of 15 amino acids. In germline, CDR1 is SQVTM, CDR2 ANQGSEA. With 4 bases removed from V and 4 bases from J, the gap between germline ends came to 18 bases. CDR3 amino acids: CSVVGRGPPSDTQYF. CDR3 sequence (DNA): TGCAGCGTTGTTGGTCGGGGACCCCCCTCAGATACGCAGTATTTT.

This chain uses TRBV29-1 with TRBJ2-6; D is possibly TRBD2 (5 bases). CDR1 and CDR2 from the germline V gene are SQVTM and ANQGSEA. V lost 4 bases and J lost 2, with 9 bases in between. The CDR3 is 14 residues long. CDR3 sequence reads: CSVVERAGANVLTF. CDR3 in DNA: TGCAGCGTTGTTGAGAGGGCTGGGGCCAACGTCCTGACTTTC.

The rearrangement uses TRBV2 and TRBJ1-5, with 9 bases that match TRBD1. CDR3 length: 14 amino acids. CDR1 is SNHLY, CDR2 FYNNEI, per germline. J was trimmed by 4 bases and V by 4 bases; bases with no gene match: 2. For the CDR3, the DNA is TGTGCCAGCAGTGGGGACAGGGTGAATCAGCCCCAGCATTTT. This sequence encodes CASSGDRVNQPQHF. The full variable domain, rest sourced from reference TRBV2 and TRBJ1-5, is EPEVTQTPSHQVTQMGQEVILRCVPISNHLYFYWYRQILGQKVEFLVSFYNNEISEKSEIFDDQFSVERPDGSNFTLKIRSTKLEDSAMYFCASSGDRVNQPQHFGDGTRLSIL.

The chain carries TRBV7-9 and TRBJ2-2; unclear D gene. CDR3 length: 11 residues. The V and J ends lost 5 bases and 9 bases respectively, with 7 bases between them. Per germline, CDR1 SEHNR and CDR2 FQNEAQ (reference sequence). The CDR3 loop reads CASSGARELFF. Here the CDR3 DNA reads TGTGCCAGCAGCGGTGCCCGGGAGCTGTTTTTT. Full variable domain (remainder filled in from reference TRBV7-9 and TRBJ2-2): DTGVSQNPRHKITKRGQNVTFRCDPISEHNRLYWYRQTLGQGPEFLTYFQNEAQLEKSRLLSDRFSAERPKGSFSTLEIQRTEQGDSAMYLCASSGARELFFGEGSRLTVL.

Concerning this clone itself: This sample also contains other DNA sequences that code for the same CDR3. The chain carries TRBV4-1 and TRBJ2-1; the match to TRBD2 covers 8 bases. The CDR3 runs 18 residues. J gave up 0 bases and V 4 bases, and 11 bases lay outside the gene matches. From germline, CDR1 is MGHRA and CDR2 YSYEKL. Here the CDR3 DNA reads TGCGCCAGCAGCCCGGGTCTAGCGGGCACGAGCTCCTACAATGAGCAGTTCTTC. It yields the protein CASSPGLAGTSSYNEQFF.

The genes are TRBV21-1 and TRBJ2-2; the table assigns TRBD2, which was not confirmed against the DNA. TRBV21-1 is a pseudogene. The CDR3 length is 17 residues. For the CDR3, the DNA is TGTGCCAGCAGCGGGGAAGGACTAGCGGAAAACACCGGGGAGCTGTTTTTT. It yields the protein CASSGEGLAENTGELFF.

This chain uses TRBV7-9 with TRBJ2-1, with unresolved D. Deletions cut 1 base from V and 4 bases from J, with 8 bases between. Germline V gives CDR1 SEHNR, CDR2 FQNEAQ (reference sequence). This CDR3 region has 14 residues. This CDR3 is CASSLGLGYNEQFF. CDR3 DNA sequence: TGTGCCAGCAGCTTAGGTCTGGGTTACAATGAGCAGTTCTTC.

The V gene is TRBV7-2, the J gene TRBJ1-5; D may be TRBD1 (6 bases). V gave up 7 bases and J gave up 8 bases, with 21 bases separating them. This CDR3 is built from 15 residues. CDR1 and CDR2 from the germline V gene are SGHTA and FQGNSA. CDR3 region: CASKGDTVGGKPQHF. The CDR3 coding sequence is TGTGCCAGCAAAGGGGATACTGTAGGGGGGAAGCCCCAGCATTTT.

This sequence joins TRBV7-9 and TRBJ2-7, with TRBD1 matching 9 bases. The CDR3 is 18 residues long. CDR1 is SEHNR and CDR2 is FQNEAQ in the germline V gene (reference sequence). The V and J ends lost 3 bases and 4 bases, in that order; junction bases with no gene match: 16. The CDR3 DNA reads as TGTGCCAGCAGCTTCACTCTGGGACGGGGACAGGGTGAATACGAGCAGTACTTC. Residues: CASSFTLGRGQGEYEQYF.

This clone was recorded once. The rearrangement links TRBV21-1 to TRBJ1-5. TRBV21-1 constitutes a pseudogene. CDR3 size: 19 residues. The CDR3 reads CASSKSPRSRGNRNQPQHF. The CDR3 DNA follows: TGTGCCAGCAGCAAATCGCCTCGCTCGAGGGGTAATCGGAATCAGCCCCAGCATTTT.

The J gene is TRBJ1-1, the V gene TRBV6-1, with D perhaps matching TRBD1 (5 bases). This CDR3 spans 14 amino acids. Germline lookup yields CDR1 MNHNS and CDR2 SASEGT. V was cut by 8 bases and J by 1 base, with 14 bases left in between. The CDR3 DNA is TGTGCCAGCCAAGGGGTTATGTGGAACACTGAAGCTTTCTTT. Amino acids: CASQGVMWNTEAFF.

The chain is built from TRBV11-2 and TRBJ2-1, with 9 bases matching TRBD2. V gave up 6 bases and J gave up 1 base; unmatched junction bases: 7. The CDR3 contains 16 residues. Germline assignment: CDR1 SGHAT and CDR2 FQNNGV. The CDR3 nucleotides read TGTGCCAGCAGGGTGATAGCGGGAGTTTCCTACAATGAGCAGTTCTTC. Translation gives CASRVIAGVSYNEQFF.

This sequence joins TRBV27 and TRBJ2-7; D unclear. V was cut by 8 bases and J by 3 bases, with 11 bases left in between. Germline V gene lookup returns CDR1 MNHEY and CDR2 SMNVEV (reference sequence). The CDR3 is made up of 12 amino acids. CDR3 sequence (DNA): TGTGCCAGCTCCGATTCGGGCTACGAGCAGTACTTC. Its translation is CASSDSGYEQYF.

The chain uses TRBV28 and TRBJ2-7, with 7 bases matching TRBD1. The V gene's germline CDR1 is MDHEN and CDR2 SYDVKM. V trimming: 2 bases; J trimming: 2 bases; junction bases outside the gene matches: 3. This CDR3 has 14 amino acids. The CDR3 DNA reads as TGTGCCAGCAGTTTAGGACAGGAGCCCTACGAGCAGTACTTC. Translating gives CASSLGQEPYEQYF.

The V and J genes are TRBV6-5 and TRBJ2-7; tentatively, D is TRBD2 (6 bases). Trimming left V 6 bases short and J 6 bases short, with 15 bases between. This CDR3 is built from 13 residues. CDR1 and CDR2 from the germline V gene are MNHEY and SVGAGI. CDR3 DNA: TGTGCCAGCAGGCGTCTCGGGGGTCCCGAGCAGTACTTC. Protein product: CASRRLGGPEQYF.

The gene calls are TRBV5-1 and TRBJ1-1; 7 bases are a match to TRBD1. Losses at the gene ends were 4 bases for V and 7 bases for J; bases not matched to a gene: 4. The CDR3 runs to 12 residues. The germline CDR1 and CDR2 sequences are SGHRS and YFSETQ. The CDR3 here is CASSQGGHEAFF. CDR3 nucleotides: TGCGCCAGCAGCCAGGGGGGTCATGAAGCTTTCTTT. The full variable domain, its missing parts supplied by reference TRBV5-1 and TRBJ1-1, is KAGVTQTPRYLIKTRGQQVTLSCSPISGHRSVSWYQQTPGQGLQFLFEYFSETQRNKGNFPGRFSGRQFSNSRSEMNVSTLELGDSALYLCASSQGGHEAFFGQGTRLTVV.

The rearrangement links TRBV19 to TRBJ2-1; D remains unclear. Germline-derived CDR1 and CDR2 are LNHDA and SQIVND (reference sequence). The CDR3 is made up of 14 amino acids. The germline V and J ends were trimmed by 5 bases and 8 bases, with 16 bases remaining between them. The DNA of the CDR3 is TGTGCCAGTAGTCCCCTTGGGTTGTTGGATGAGCAGTTCTTC. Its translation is CASSPLGLLDEQFF.

The CDR3 reads CASSPRDIGGDNYGYTF. DNA of the CDR3: TGTGCCAGCTCACCACGGGACATCGGGGGGGATAACTATGGCTACACCTTC. The rearrangement links TRBV18 to TRBJ1-2; TRBD1 might be the D (6 bases). Germline V CDR1 and CDR2: KGHSH, LQKENI. The CDR3 runs 17 residues. With 1 base removed from V and 1 base from J, the gap between germline ends came to 16 bases.

The CDR3 is CASSPQAYQETQYF. The CDR3 nucleotides read TGTGCCAGCTCACCGCAAGCGTACCAAGAGACCCAGTACTTC. The genes are TRBV18 and TRBJ2-5, with D uncertain. Trimming removed 3 bases from V and 0 bases from J, with 8 bases in between. Germline V lookup: CDR1 KGHSH, CDR2 LQKENI. This CDR3 has 14 residues. The full variable domain, rest sourced from reference TRBV18 and TRBJ2-5, is NAGVMQNPRHLVRRRGQEARLRCSPMKGHSHVYWYRQLPEEGLKFMVYLQKENIIDESGMPKERFSAEFPKEGPSILRIQQVVRGDSAAYFCASSPQAYQETQYFGPGTRLLVL.

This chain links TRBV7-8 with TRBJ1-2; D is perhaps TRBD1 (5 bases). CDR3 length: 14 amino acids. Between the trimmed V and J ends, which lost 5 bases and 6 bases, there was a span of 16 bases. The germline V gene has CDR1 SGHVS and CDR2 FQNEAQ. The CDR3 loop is CASSLRGLGDGYTF. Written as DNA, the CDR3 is TGTGCCAGCAGCCTGCGGGGACTTGGGGATGGCTACACCTTC.

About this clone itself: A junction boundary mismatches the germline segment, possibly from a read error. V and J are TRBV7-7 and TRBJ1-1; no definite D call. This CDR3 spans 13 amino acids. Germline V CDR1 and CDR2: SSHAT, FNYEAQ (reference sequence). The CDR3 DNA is TGTGCTAGCAGCTTTGGTCCGAACACTGAAGCTTTCTTT. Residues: CASSFGPNTEAFF.

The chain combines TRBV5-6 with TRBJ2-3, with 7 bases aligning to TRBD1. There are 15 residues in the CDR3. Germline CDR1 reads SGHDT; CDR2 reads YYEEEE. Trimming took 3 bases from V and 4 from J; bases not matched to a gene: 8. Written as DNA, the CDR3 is TGTGCCAGCAGCTCAGGCGACAGGGTGGCAGATACGCAGTATTTT. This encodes CASSSGDRVADTQYF.

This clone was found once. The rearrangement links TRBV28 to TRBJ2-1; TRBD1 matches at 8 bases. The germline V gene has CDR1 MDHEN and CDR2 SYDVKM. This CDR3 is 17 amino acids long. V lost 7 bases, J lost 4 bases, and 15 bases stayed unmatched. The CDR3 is CASNNGKRQGAYNEQFF. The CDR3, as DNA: TGTGCCAGCAATAATGGCAAACGGCAGGGGGCTTACAATGAGCAGTTCTTC.

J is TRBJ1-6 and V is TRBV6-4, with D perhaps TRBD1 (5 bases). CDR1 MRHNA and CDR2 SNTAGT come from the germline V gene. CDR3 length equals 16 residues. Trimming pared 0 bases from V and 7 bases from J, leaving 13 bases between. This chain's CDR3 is CASSDSPGDFNSPLHF. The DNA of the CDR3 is TGTGCCAGCAGTGACTCCCCGGGGGACTTCAATTCACCCCTCCACTTT.

CDR3 residues: CASSLGAGELFF. CDR3 nucleotide sequence: TGTGCCAGCAGCTTGGGGGCCGGGGAGCTGTTTTTT. The chain uses TRBV5-4 and TRBJ2-2; D uncertain. Trimming stripped 0 bases from V and 6 bases from J, with 3 bases between. Germline V gene lookup returns CDR1 SGHNT and CDR2 YYREEE (reference sequence). The CDR3 covers 12 residues.

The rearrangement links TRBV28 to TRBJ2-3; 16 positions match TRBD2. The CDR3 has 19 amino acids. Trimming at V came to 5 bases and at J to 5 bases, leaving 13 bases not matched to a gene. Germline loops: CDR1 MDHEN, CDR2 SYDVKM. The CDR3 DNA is TGTGCCAGCAGTCCCGGGACTAGCGGGAGGGCATTCCGTGAAGATACGCAGTATTTT. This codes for CASSPGTSGRAFREDTQYF.

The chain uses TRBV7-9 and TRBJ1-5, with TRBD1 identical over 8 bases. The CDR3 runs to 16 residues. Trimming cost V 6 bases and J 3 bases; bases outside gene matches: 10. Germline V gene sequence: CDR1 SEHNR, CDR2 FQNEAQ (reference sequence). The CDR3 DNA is TGTGCCAGCAGTCAGTCAGGGACAGGAGTCAATCAGCCCCAGCATTTT. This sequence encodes CASSQSGTGVNQPQHF. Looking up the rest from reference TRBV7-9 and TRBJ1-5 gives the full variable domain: DTGVSQNPRHKITKRGQNVTFRCDPISEHNRLYWYRQTLGQGPEFLTYFQNEAQLEKSRLLSDRFSAERPKGSFSTLEIQRTEQGDSAMYLCASSQSGTGVNQPQHFGDGTRLSIL.

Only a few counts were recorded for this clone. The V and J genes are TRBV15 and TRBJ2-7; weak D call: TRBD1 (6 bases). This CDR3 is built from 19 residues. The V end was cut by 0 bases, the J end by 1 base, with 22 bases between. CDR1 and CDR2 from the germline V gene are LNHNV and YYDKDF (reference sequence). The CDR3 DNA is TGTGCCACCAGCAGAGAGGAAGGGCTATTTCGGACAGCATCCTACGAGCAGTACTTC. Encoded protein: CATSREEGLFRTASYEQYF.